This T cell receptor beta chain is drawn from a study of OX40 agonist ivuxolimab in advanced cancers. Across the study: All patients had ivuxolimab intravenously every 2 weeks at 0.01 to 10 mg/kg.

In this sample, this clone turned up a few times. Trimming took off 2 bases at V and 5 bases at J, with 10 bases between the two ends. Germline V CDR1 and CDR2: SGHRS, YFSETQ. The CDR3 runs 13 residues. Data came from immunoSEQ multiplex PCR; TCRdb stores just in-frame clones and leaves some out. Of about 46,000 clones listed, roughly four fifths are singletons. This sequence originates from an adult with an advanced solid tumor such as melanoma, head and neck, liver or kidney cancer. The sample here was CD4+ or CD8+ T cells sorted from blood, taken in a trial of the OX40 agonist ivuxolimab. V and J are TRBV5-1 and TRBJ1-1, with D possibly matching TRBD1 (6 bases). In nucleotides, the CDR3 is TGCGCCAGCAGCTTTACAGGGAGGACTGAAGCTTTCTTT. It codes for CASSFTGRTEAFF.